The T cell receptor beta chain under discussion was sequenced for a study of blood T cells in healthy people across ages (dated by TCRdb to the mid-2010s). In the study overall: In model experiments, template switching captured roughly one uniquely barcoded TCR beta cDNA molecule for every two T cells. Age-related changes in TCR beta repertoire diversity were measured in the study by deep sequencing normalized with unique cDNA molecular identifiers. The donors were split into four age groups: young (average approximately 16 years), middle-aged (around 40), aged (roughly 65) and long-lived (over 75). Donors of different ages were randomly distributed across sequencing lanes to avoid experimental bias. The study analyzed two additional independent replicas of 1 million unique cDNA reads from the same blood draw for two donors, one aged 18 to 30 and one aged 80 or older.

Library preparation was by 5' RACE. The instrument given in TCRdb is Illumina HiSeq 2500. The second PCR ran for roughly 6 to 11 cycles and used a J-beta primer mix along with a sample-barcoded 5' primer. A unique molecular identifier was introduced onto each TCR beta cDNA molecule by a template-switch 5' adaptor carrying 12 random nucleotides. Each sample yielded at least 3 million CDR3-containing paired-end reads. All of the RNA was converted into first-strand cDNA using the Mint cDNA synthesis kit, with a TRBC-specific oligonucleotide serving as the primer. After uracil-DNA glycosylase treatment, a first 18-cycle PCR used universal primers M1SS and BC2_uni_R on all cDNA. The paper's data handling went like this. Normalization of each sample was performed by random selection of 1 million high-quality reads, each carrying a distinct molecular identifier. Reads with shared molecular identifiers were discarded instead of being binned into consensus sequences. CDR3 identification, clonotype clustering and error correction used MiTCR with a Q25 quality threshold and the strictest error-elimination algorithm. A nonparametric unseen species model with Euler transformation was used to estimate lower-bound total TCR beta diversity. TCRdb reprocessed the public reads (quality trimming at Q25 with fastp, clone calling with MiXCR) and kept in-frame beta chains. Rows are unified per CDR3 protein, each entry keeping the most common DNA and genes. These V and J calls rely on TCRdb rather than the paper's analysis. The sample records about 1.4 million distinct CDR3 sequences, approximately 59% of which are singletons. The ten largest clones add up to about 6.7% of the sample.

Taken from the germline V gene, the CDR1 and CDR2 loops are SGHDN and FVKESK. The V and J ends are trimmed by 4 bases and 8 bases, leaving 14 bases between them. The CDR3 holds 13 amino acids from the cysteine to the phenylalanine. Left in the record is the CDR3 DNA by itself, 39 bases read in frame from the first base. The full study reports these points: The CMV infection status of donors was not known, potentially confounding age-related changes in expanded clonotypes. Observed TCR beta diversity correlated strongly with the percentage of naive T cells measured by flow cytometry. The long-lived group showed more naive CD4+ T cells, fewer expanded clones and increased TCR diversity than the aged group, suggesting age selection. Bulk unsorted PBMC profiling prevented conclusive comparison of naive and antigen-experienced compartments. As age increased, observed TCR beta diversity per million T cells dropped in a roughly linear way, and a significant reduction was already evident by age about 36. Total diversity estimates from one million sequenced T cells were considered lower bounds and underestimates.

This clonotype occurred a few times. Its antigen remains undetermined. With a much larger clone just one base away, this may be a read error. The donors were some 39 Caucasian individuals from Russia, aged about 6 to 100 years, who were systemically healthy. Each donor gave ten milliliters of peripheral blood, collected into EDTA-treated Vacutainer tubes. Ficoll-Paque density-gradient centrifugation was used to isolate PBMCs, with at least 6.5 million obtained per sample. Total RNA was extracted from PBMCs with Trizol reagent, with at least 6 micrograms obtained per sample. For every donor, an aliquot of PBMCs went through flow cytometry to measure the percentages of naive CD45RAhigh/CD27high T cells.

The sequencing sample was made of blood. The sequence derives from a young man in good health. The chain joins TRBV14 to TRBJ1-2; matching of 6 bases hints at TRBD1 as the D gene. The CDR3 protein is CASSPGKGGGYTF. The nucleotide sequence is TGTGCCAGCAGCCCCGGGAAAGGGGGAGGCTACACCTTC.